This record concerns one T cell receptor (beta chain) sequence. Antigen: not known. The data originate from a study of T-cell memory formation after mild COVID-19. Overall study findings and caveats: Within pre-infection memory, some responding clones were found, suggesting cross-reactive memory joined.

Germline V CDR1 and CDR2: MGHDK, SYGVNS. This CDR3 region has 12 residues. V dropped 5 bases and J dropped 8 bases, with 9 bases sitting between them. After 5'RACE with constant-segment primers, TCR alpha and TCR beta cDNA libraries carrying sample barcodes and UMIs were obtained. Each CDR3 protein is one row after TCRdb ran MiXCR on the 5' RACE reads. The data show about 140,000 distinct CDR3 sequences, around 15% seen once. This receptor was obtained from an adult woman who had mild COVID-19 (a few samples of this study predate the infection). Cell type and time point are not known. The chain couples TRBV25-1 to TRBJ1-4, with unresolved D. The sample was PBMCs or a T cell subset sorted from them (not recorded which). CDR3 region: CASSLGNEKLFF. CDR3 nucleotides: TGTGCCAGCAGTCTAGGTAACGAAAAACTGTTTTTT. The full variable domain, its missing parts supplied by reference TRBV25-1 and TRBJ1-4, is EADIYQTPRYLVIGTGKKITLECSQTMGHDKMYWYQQDPGMELHLIHYSYGVNSTEKGDLSSESTVSRIRTEHFPLTLESARPSHTSQYLCASSLGNEKLFFGSGTQLSVL.